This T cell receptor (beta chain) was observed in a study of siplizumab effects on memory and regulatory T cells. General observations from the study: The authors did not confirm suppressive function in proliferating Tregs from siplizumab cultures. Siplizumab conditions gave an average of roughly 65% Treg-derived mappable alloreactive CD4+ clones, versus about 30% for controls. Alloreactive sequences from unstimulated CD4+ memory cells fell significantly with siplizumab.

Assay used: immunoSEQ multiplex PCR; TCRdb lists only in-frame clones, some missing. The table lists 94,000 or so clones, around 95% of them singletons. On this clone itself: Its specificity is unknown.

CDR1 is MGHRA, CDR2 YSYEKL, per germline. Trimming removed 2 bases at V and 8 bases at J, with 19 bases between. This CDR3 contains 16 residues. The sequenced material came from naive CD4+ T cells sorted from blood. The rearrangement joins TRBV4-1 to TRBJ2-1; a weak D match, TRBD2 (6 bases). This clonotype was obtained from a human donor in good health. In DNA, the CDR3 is TGCGCCAGCAGCCAACCTCTAGCGAGAAAGGGCGATGAGCAGTTCTTC. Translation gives CASSQPLARKGDEQFF.